The 31 T cell receptor beta chains presented below share a single source sample, sequenced in a study of T cell responses to AZD1222 COVID-19 vaccine. Clones were sequenced by immunoSEQ multiplex PCR, and TCRdb holds only the in-frame ones, with some missing. Found here are 95,000 to 150,000 clones, about 90% of them singletons; the top ten hold about 10%. The material sequenced was peripheral blood, taken on day 0 of AZD1222 vaccination. The receptor set was obtained from an adult in good health.

The rearrangement uses TRBV5-1 and TRBJ1-2; 12 bases are a match to TRBD1. V lost 4 bases and J lost 8; bases outside the gene matches: 9. The CDR3 is 15 residues long. CDR1 is SGHRS, CDR2 YFSETQ, per germline. The CDR3 reads CASSPSGTGGRGYTF. The CDR3 DNA is TGCGCCAGCAGCCCATCGGGGACAGGGGGCAGAGGCTACACCTTC. The complete variable domain, with remaining parts taken from reference TRBV5-1 and TRBJ1-2, reads KAGVTQTPRYLIKTRGQQVTLSCSPISGHRSVSWYQQTPGQGLQFLFEYFSETQRNKGNFPGRFSGRQFSNSRSEMNVSTLELGDSALYLCASSPSGTGGRGYTFGSGTRLTVV.

J is TRBJ2-7 and V is TRBV5-1, with a possible D match to TRBD1 (6 bases). The length of the CDR3 is 15 residues. V was pared by 1 base and J by 0 bases, with 11 bases between. Germline loops: CDR1 SGHRS, CDR2 YFSETQ. CDR3 loop: CASSLSQGLSYEQYF. CDR3 in DNA: TGCGCCAGCAGCTTGAGTCAGGGGCTCTCCTACGAGCAGTACTTC.

The CDR3 reads CASSNYDRAEAFF. The CDR3 region has the DNA TGTGCCAGTAGTAACTATGACAGGGCTGAAGCTTTCTTT. This chain joins TRBV19 and TRBJ1-1, with 7 positions matching TRBD1. The germline gives CDR1 LNHDA, CDR2 SQIVND (reference sequence). The CDR3 sequence is 13 residues long. With V trimmed by 4 bases and J by 6 bases, 5 bases remained unmatched.

V gene TRBV5-1 combines with J gene TRBJ2-3, with D unresolved. Germline V gene lookup returns CDR1 SGHRS and CDR2 YFSETQ. Deletions cut 4 bases from V and 1 base from J, with 10 bases between. The CDR3 totals 14 residues. CDR3 nucleotides: TGCGCCAGCAGCCCCCCTGACGGCACAGATACGCAGTATTTT. Protein sequence: CASSPPDGTDTQYF.

This chain uses TRBV30 with TRBJ2-5; a possible D gene is TRBD1 (6 bases). V lost 1 base and J lost 6, with 12 bases in between. Looked up from germline, CDR1 is GTSNPN and CDR2 is SVGIG (reference sequence). The CDR3 covers 13 residues. CDR3 bases: TGTGCCTGGAGTGCCCAGGGGATCAAGACCCAGTACTTC. It translates to CAWSAQGIKTQYF.

The chain combines TRBV10-1 with TRBJ2-2; a weak D match, TRBD1 (5 bases). Trimming stripped 6 bases from V and 2 bases from J, with 7 bases between. CDR3 length: 13 amino acids. CDR1 WNHNN and CDR2 SYGVQD come from the germline V gene (reference sequence). CDR3 sequence reads: CASSWTNTGELFF. CDR3 nucleotide sequence: TGCGCCAGCAGCTGGACAAACACCGGGGAGCTGTTTTTT.

This chain joins TRBV7-3 and TRBJ1-4; 10 bases map to TRBD1. Germline values: CDR1 SGHTA, CDR2 FQGTGA. This CDR3 region has 17 residues. Trimming cost V 2 bases and J 7 bases; bases outside gene matches: 10. CDR3: CASSLGLGTGDGEKLFF. The CDR3 DNA reads as TGTGCCAGCAGCTTAGGCCTAGGGACAGGGGATGGTGAAAAACTGTTTTTT.

This clone is a singleton in its sample. This chain connects TRBV28 to TRBJ2-1; 10 nucleotides align to TRBD1. CDR1 MDHEN and CDR2 SYDVKM come from the germline V gene. The CDR3 is 16 amino acids. Unmatched junction bases numbered 4, after V lost 3 bases and J lost 2 bases. CDR3 nucleotides: TGTGCCAGCAGTTTCCGGACAGGGGGGGCCTACAATGAGCAGTTCTTC. Translation gives CASSFRTGGAYNEQFF.

This clone was counted only a few times. The V and J genes are TRBV7-9 and TRBJ1-2; possibly TRBD1 for D (5 bases). The CDR3 length is 14 residues. The V end lost 1 base, the J end lost 4 bases, and 10 bases lay between the germline ends. Germline loops: CDR1 SEHNR, CDR2 FQNEAQ (reference sequence). The CDR3 loop reads CASSLDGGSYGYTF. The CDR3 region has the DNA TGTGCCAGCAGCTTAGACGGGGGAAGCTATGGCTACACCTTC.

This sequence joins TRBV5-4 and TRBJ2-5, with TRBD1 matching over 7 bases. The germline CDR1 and CDR2 sequences are SGHNT and YYREEE (reference sequence). The V gene end was trimmed by 4 bases and the J gene end by 3 bases; junction bases not matched to a gene: 3. The CDR3 sequence is 13 residues long. For the CDR3, the DNA is TGTGCCAGCAGCCCTGGACAGGAAGAGACCCAGTACTTC. Residues: CASSPGQEETQYF.

A single count supports this clone. CDR3 amino acids: CASSIRGSPDRTQYF. CDR3 coding DNA: TGTGCCAGCAGCATAAGGGGGTCCCCAGACCGAACGCAGTATTTT. This chain uses TRBV13 with TRBJ2-3; D might be TRBD1 (6 bases). Germline CDR1 reads PRHDT; CDR2 reads FYEKMQ (reference sequence). CDR3 length equals 15 residues. V lost 5 bases to trimming and J lost 9 bases, with 21 bases between them.

The V gene is TRBV7-9, the J gene TRBJ2-3; TRBD2 matches at 8 bases. The J segment lost 5 bases and the V segment lost 0 bases, leaving 7 bases of the junction unmatched. The CDR3 is 16 amino acids. The germline gives CDR1 SEHNR, CDR2 FQNEAQ (reference sequence). The DNA for the CDR3 is TGTGCCAGCAGCTTAGCCCTCGGCGCGGGGGGAGATACGCAGTATTTT. Translated, it gives CASSLALGAGGDTQYF. The complete variable domain, with remaining parts taken from reference TRBV7-9 and TRBJ2-3, reads DTGVSQNPRHKITKRGQNVTFRCDPISEHNRLYWYRQTLGQGPEFLTYFQNEAQLEKSRLLSDRFSAERPKGSFSTLEIQRTEQGDSAMYLCASSLALGAGGDTQYFGPGTRLTVL.

The chain uses TRBV3-1 (or the pseudogene TRBV3-2) and TRBJ2-3; TRBD2 matches at 7 bases. This CDR3 spans 15 amino acids. J lost 1 base, V lost 3 bases, and 4 bases had no gene match. CDR1 LGHDT and CDR2 YNNKEL come from the germline V gene (reference sequence). The CDR3 is CASSHLRGGTDTQYF. For the CDR3, the DNA is TGTGCCAGCAGCCACCTCCGGGGGGGCACAGATACGCAGTATTTT.

The V and J genes are TRBV4-3 and TRBJ2-1; perhaps D is TRBD1 or TRBD2 (5 bases each). The CDR3 length is 15 residues. In germline, CDR1 is LGHNA, CDR2 YSLEER. V lost 2 bases and J 3 bases, leaving 11 bases between the germline ends. CDR3 DNA sequence: TGCGCCAGCAGCCAACGCCGGGGCAGCTACAATGAGCAGTTCTTC. Its protein product is CASSQRRGSYNEQFF.

This clone was detected once. This chain uses TRBV6-6 with TRBJ1-6; maybe TRBD1 (6 bases). This CDR3 comprises 13 residues. CDR1 is MNHNY, CDR2 SVGAGI, per germline (reference sequence). Trimming cost V 7 bases and J 10 bases, with 14 bases left between them. DNA of the CDR3: TGTGCCAGCAAGCAGGGGAGATGGTCACCCCTCCACTTT. This encodes CASKQGRWSPLHF.

The rearrangement joins TRBV19 to TRBJ2-7, with D perhaps TRBD1 (5 bases). The germline V and J ends were trimmed by 4 bases and 3 bases, with 10 bases remaining between them. CDR1 is LNHDA and CDR2 is SQIVND in the germline V gene (reference sequence). The CDR3 has 13 amino acids. The CDR3 region is CASSRIQGYEQYF. The CDR3 DNA sequence: TGTGCCAGTAGTAGGATCCAGGGCTACGAGCAGTACTTC.

This clone has a single count. This chain uses TRBV2 with TRBJ2-2; TRBD2 matches at 8 bases. V trimming: 3 bases; J trimming: 6 bases; junction bases outside the gene matches: 12. This CDR3 is 17 amino acids long. Germline-derived CDR1 and CDR2 are SNHLY and FYNNEI. The chain's CDR3 is CASSDSGGSLSAGELFF. The CDR3, as DNA: TGTGCCAGCAGTGACTCGGGAGGGAGCTTATCCGCCGGGGAGCTGTTTTTT. The variable domain in full, with the rest retrieved from reference TRBV2 and TRBJ2-2, is EPEVTQTPSHQVTQMGQEVILRCVPISNHLYFYWYRQILGQKVEFLVSFYNNEISEKSEIFDDQFSVERPDGSNFTLKIRSTKLEDSAMYFCASSDSGGSLSAGELFFGEGSRLTVL.

This chain connects TRBV2 to TRBJ1-4, with D possibly matching TRBD1 (6 bases). The CDR3 is 15 amino acids. Germline lookup yields CDR1 SNHLY and CDR2 FYNNEI. Trimming pared 4 bases from V and 5 bases from J, leaving 14 bases between. This CDR3 reads CASSAQGGRNEKLFF. The CDR3 DNA is TGTGCCAGCAGTGCCCAAGGGGGTCGGAATGAAAAACTGTTTTTT. The complete variable domain, with remaining parts taken from reference TRBV2 and TRBJ1-4, reads EPEVTQTPSHQVTQMGQEVILRCVPISNHLYFYWYRQILGQKVEFLVSFYNNEISEKSEIFDDQFSVERPDGSNFTLKIRSTKLEDSAMYFCASSAQGGRNEKLFFGSGTQLSVL.

This clone was recorded once. The V gene is TRBV5-1, the J gene TRBJ2-5; D is tentatively TRBD1 or TRBD2 (6 bases each). Germline CDR1 reads SGHRS; CDR2 reads YFSETQ. Trimming cost V 9 bases and J 5 bases, with 20 bases left between them. The CDR3 has 14 amino acids. For the CDR3, the DNA is TGCGCCACCCGATCGGGGGCTGTCGCGGAGACCCAGTACTTC. Amino acids: CATRSGAVAETQYF.

This chain uses TRBV4-3 with TRBJ2-7, with 9 bases lining up with TRBD1. The V gene's germline CDR1 is LGHNA and CDR2 YSLEER. Germline trimming cut 1 base from V and 3 bases from J; bases unmatched to any gene: 4. The CDR3 spans 15 residues. The CDR3: CASSQVLDRGYEQYF. CDR3 coding DNA: TGCGCCAGCAGCCAAGTACTGGACAGGGGCTACGAGCAGTACTTC.

The chain combines TRBV6-5 with TRBJ2-7, with 11 nucleotides matching TRBD1. Germline values: CDR1 MNHEY, CDR2 SVGAGI. The trim removed 4 bases at V and 6 bases at J, leaving 5 bases unmatched. This CDR3 comprises 14 residues. DNA for the CDR3: TGTGCCAGCAGTTGGACAGGGGGCGGGTCCGAGCAGTACTTC. Its protein is CASSWTGGGSEQYF.

The chain combines TRBV3-1 (or the pseudogene TRBV3-2) with TRBJ2-7; D ambiguous. The CDR3 contains 12 residues. Trimming cost V 2 bases and J 6 bases, with 8 bases left between them. Germline CDR1 is LGHDT and CDR2 is YNNKEL (reference sequence). CDR3 nucleotides: TGTGCCAGCAGCCAAATAAGGGCCGAGCAGTACTTC. Protein: CASSQIRAEQYF.

V gene TRBV19 combines with J gene TRBJ2-6, with 8 positions matching TRBD1. CDR1 is LNHDA, CDR2 SQIVND, per germline (reference sequence). Losses at the gene ends were 4 bases for V and 0 bases for J; bases not matched to a gene: 11. The length of the CDR3 is 19 residues. CDR3 in DNA: TGTGCCAGTAGTACTGGACAGGGCTTATGGGTCTCTGGGGCCAACGTCCTGACTTTC. Its protein is CASSTGQGLWVSGANVLTF.

V is TRBV7-2 and J is TRBJ2-7; D gene unclear. CDR1 SGHTA and CDR2 FQGNSA come from the germline V gene. The V end was cut by 4 bases, the J end by 5 bases, with 6 bases between. The CDR3 is made up of 11 amino acids. DNA for the CDR3: TGTGCCAGCAGCTCACGAGACGAGCAGTACTTC. Protein: CASSSRDEQYF.

The chain joins TRBV9 to TRBJ2-1; 7 bases align to TRBD1. Germline CDR1 and CDR2: SGDLS and YYNGEE. V shed 2 bases and J 5 bases; nucleotides not matched to a gene: 4. This CDR3 comprises 14 residues. CDR3 region: CASSVEGAHNEQFF. DNA for the CDR3: TGTGCCAGCAGCGTCGAGGGGGCCCACAATGAGCAGTTCTTC.

This chain connects TRBV6-1 to TRBJ1-2; D is undetermined. Trimming removed 2 bases from V and 3 bases from J, with 10 bases in between. CDR3 length equals 14 residues. The germline CDR1 and CDR2 sequences are MNHNS and SASEGT. CDR3 DNA sequence: TGTGCCAGCAGTGAACGCCGGGTCTACTATGGCTACACCTTC. Translation: CASSERRVYYGYTF.

The genes are TRBV3-1 (or the pseudogene TRBV3-2) and TRBJ2-1; no firm D call. The CDR3 is made up of 14 amino acids. The V gene lost 3 bases and the J gene lost 2 bases, with 8 bases spanning the gap. CDR1 LGHDT and CDR2 YNNKEL come from the germline V gene (reference sequence). Here the CDR3 reads CASSQRGPYNEQFF. DNA of the CDR3: TGTGCCAGCAGCCAGCGCGGACCCTACAATGAGCAGTTCTTC.

This clone has only a few counts. The chain carries TRBV7-9 and TRBJ1-5; the D is unclear. Between the trimmed V and J ends, which lost 5 bases and 4 bases, there was a span of 21 bases. The length of the CDR3 is 17 residues. Germline assignment: CDR1 SEHNR and CDR2 FQNEAQ (reference sequence). CDR3 in amino acids: CASSPLSGRADNQPQHF. Here the CDR3 DNA reads TGTGCCAGCAGCCCGCTATCGGGGAGGGCGGATAATCAGCCCCAGCATTTT. The full variable domain, its missing parts supplied by reference TRBV7-9 and TRBJ1-5, is DTGVSQNPRHKITKRGQNVTFRCDPISEHNRLYWYRQTLGQGPEFLTYFQNEAQLEKSRLLSDRFSAERPKGSFSTLEIQRTEQGDSAMYLCASSPLSGRADNQPQHFGDGTRLSIL.

The rearrangement joins TRBV11-3 to TRBJ2-7, with 7 bases that match TRBD1. The germline V gene has CDR1 SGHNT and CDR2 YENEEA. The CDR3 totals 14 residues. V lost 4 bases, J lost 2 bases, and 5 bases stayed unmatched. The CDR3 is CASSSRDRTYEQYF. The CDR3 coding sequence is TGTGCCAGCAGCTCTCGGGACAGAACCTACGAGCAGTACTTC. The full variable domain, with the rest looked up from reference TRBV11-3 and TRBJ2-7, is EAGVVQSPRYKIIEKKQPVAFWCNPISGHNTLYWYLQNLGQGPELLIRYENEEAVDDSQLPKDRFSAERLKGVDSTLKIQPAELGDSAVYLCASSSRDRTYEQYFGPGTRLTVT.

The V gene is TRBV6-4, the J gene TRBJ2-1; D perhaps matches TRBD2 (6 bases). CDR3 length: 14 amino acids. The germline gives CDR1 MRHNA, CDR2 SNTAGT. V was trimmed by 0 bases and J by 9 bases, leaving 12 bases between them. As DNA, the CDR3 is TGTGCCAGCAGTGACTCCCGCGGGGTGGGTGAGCAGTTCTTC. Its translation is CASSDSRGVGEQFF.

The rearrangement uses TRBV6-1 and TRBJ1-1; weak D call: TRBD1 (5 bases). The CDR3 sequence is 17 residues long. Trimming removed 2 bases at V and 1 base at J, with 17 bases between. CDR1 MNHNS and CDR2 SASEGT come from the germline V gene. CDR3: CASSEWFFRGTNTEAFF. Here the CDR3 DNA reads TGTGCCAGCAGTGAATGGTTCTTTAGGGGAACGAACACTGAAGCTTTCTTT.